This is a list of T cell receptor beta chains from one sample in a study of control samples from healthy donors and cancer patients. Measured with immunoSEQ multiplex PCR; TCRdb has only the in-frame clones, and not every one. This table has approximately 170,000 clones, around nine tenths appearing once. Sequencing was done on a sample of blood. The receptor source for this set is a man aged 25-45 years in good health. CDR3s include the opening cysteine and the closing phenylalanine or tryptophan. A D gene is named only where the DNA matches it firmly. Clone size is not always given. Where it is, it says once, few, many or a class for expanded clones.

TRBJ2-5 TRBV9 once . TGTGCCAGCAGCACCAGCCCCGGGGAGACCCAGTACTTC CASSTSPGETQYF
TRBJ2-3 TRBV5-1 . . TGCGCCAGCGCTGAGGGGTCCCAGTCCCGCACAGATACGCAGTATTTT CASAEGSQSRTDTQYF
TRBJ1-6 TRBV30 once TRBD1 TGTGCCTGGAGTGCGGACAGGGGGAGTTCACCCCTCCACTTT CAWSADRGSSPLHF
TRBJ2-1 TRBV29-1 . . TGCAGCGTCAATCCGACGGGAGTGGGGAATGAGCAGTTCTTC CSVNPTGVGNEQFF
TRBJ2-7 TRBV7-9 . TRBD1 TGTGCCAGCAGCTCGACAGGGGTCCTCGACGAGCAGTACTTC CASSSTGVLDEQYF
TRBJ2-7 TRBV5-8 . TRBD1 TGTGCCAGCAGCTTTTCAGTGACAGGGGGTTACGAGCAGTACTTC CASSFSVTGGYEQYF
TRBJ1-2 TRBV7-8 . . TGTGCCAGCAGCCGAGGGGGTTCGTCTAACTATGGCTACACCTTC CASSRGGSSNYGYTF
TRBJ2-1 TRBV19 . TRBD2 TGTGCCAGTAGTCTAGCGGGAGGGTCAAGAGGGTCCTACAATGAGCAGTTCTTC CASSLAGGSRGSYNEQFF
TRBJ1-1 TRBV5-1 . . TGCGCCAGCAGCTTGGCCGGGATGAACACTGAAGCTTTCTTT CASSLAGMNTEAFF
TRBJ1-5 TRBV12-5 . . TGTGCTAGTGGTTCTGGGCCCGGCAATCAGCCCCAGCATTTT CASGSGPGNQPQHF
TRBJ2-7 TRBV10-3 . . TGTGCCATCAGTGGGACCCAGGGTAGGGGCGAGCAGTACTTC CAISGTQGRGEQYF
TRBJ1-4 TRBV7-7 . TRBD1 TGTGCCAGCAGTGGGGACAGGGGGCGTATCATACCCAACATGTCGGAACATGAAAAACTGTTTTTT CASSGDRGRIIPNMSEHEKLFF
TRBJ2-5 TRBV6-5 once . TGTGCCAGCAGTCGGCAGGGCTCAGAGACCCAGTACTTC CASSRQGSETQYF
TRBJ1-6 TRBV27 once . TGTGCCAGCAGGCCAGGGGTCATTGTTAATTCACCCCTCCACTTT CASRPGVIVNSPLHF
TRBJ2-5 TRBV5-1 . TRBD2 TGCGCCAGCAGCTTGTCTAGCGGAACACAAGAGACCCAGTACTTC CASSLSSGTQETQYF
TRBJ1-3 TRBV18 . . TGTGCCAGCTCACCAAAAGCGTCGGCCGGACCATCTGGAAACACCATATATTTT CASSPKASAGPSGNTIYF
TRBJ2-5 TRBV4-2 . TRBD2 TGTGCCAGCAGTACCCGGACTAGCGGGGCCCAAGAGACCCAGTACTTC CASSTRTSGAQETQYF
TRBJ1-2 TRBV27 . TRBD1 TGTGCCAGCAGTCTGGACAGGGGCTATGGCTACACCTTC CASSLDRGYGYTF
TRBJ2-3 TRBV23-1 . . TGCGCCAGCAGTCAACGATACCTATCGGGACTTTTCACAGATACGCAGTATTTT CASSQRYLSGLFTDTQYF
TRBJ2-3 TRBV24-1 . TRBD1 TGTGCCACCAGTGATCCGACAGGGAAAGTTGCAGATACGCAGTATTTT CATSDPTGKVADTQYF
TRBJ2-7 TRBV7-9 . . TGTGCCAGCAGCCCCCCGGCGCAGCTCGAGCAGTACTTC CASSPPAQLEQYF
TRBJ2-2 TRBV30 once . TGTGCCTGGAGTGGCTCGGCCACCGGGGAGCTGTTTTTT CAWSGSATGELFF
TRBJ1-1 TRBV5-5 . . TGTGCCAGCAGCTTGGAAGGGTTGTCTGAAGCTTTCTTT CASSLEGLSEAFF
TRBJ2-5 TRBV25-1 . . TGTGCCAGCAGTGAATGGGCGTTTCGAGACAGTGAGACCCAGTACTTC CASSEWAFRDSETQYF
TRBJ2-1 TRBV4-3 . TRBD2 TGCGCCAGCAGCTGGAGCGGGGGGCAAAACAATGAGCAGTTCTTC CASSWSGGQNNEQFF
TRBJ2-7 TRBV15 . . TGTGCCACCAGCAGGGAACAGGGCTCCTACGAGCAGTACTTC CATSREQGSYEQYF
TRBJ2-1 TRBV7-9 . TRBD2 TGTGCCAGCAGCCGGACTAGCGGTTACAATGAGCAGTTCTTC CASSRTSGYNEQFF
TRBJ1-5 TRBV28 . . TGTGCCAGCAGTTTATGGGGGAATAGCAATCAGCCCCAGCATTTT CASSLWGNSNQPQHF
TRBJ1-1 TRBV19 . . TGTGCCAGTACCGTACGGGGTGAAGCTTTCTTT CASTVRGEAFF
TRBJ2-5 TRBV5-6 . TRBD2 TGTGCCAGCAGCTTCGGACTAGCGGGGGGAGAGACCCAGTACTTC CASSFGLAGGETQYF